This entry is about one T cell receptor (beta chain). Its target is not known. Researchers ran the PCR with 60 Vbeta and 13 Jbeta primers. The table came from immunoSEQ multiplex PCR; TCRdb's copy has only in-frame clones and leaves some out. This sample has approximately 80,000 clones, with more than 70% found just once. The data belong to a study of cytomegalovirus exposure and HLA in healthy donors. The study, taken as a whole, reports: Whilst most TCR sequences proved rare, a subset of public TCRs occurred across many donors. The study listed under 200 cytomegalovirus-associated TCR beta chains. Versus the approximately 720-donor mean, an Asian-associated ancestry cluster reportedly showed fewer N-insertions in a later analysis.

Each donor's status was that of a healthy bone marrow donor. CDR1 and CDR2 from the germline V gene are MNHEY and SMNVEV (reference sequence). This CDR3 has 16 residues. After removal of 5 bases from V and 8 bases from J, the junction contained 12 bases not matched to a gene. Sequencing input: PBMCs. The receptor was derived from a man aged 55 to 70 in good health and CMV-seronegative. This chain uses TRBV27 with TRBJ2-1, with 10 bases identical to TRBD1. CDR3 nucleotide sequence: TGTGCCAGCAGTACCCTGCCGGGACAGGGGTCGGATGAGCAGTTCTTC. Translated, it gives CASSTLPGQGSDEQFF.